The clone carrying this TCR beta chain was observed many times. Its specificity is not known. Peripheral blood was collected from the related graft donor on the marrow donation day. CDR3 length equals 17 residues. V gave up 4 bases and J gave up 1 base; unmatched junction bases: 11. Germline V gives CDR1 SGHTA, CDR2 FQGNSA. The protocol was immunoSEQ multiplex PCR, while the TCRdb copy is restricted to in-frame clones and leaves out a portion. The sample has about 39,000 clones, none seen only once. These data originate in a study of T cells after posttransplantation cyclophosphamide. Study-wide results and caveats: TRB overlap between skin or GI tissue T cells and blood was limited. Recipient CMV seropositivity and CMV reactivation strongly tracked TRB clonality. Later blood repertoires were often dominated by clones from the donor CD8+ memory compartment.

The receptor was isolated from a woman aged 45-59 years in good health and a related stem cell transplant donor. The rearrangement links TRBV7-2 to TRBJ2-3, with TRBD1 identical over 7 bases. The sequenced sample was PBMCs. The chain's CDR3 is CASSSVRRGPGTDTQYF. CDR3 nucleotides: TGTGCCAGCAGCTCGGTCCGAAGGGGGCCTGGCACAGATACGCAGTATTTT.